The present entry profiles one TCR beta chain with its context. The data derive from a study of blood T cell repertoires in COVID-19. The repertoire was sequenced with immunoSEQ multiplex PCR; TCRdb's copy has only in-frame clones and lacks some. The table shows 210,000 or so clones, with 84% occurring only once. This CDR3 has 13 amino acids. With 4 bases clipped from V and 4 bases from J, the junction kept 2 bases outside the gene matches. The V gene's germline CDR1 is SGHNT and CDR2 YENEEA. The rearrangement uses TRBV11-3 and TRBJ1-1; TRBD1 matches at 8 bases. What was sequenced was peripheral blood. The sequence came from a woman of 80 years or more with active or convalescent COVID-19. The CDR3 is CASSSQGGTEAFF. The CDR3 bases are TGTGCCAGCAGCTCACAGGGGGGCACTGAAGCTTTCTTT. The full variable domain, its missing parts supplied by reference TRBV11-3 and TRBJ1-1, is EAGVVQSPRYKIIEKKQPVAFWCNPISGHNTLYWYLQNLGQGPELLIRYENEEAVDDSQLPKDRFSAERLKGVDSTLKIQPAELGDSAVYLCASSSQGGTEAFFGQGTRLTVV.